These 30 T cell receptor beta chains were sequenced from one sample in a study of patients and donors after allogeneic stem cell transplantation. A single record per CDR3 protein comes from TCRdb applying MiXCR to the RT-PCR reads. The table shows approximately 200,000 distinct CDR3 sequences, with around an eighth occurring only once. The sequencing input was blood, either unsorted or a sorted T cell fraction (not recorded which). Receptor source: a human donor who was either an allogeneic HSCT recipient or a stem cell or donor lymphocyte infusion donor (not recorded which). It is not recorded whose cells these are; they may come from a transplant donor.

This clonotype was detected many times. The chain recombines TRBV9 with TRBJ1-1; D gene ambiguous. The V and J ends lost 3 bases and 1 base respectively, with 10 bases between them. The CDR3 contains 14 residues. Germline V gene sequence: CDR1 SGDLS, CDR2 YYNGEE. The CDR3 DNA sequence: TGTGCCAGCAGCGCATCTCCCTGGAACACTGAAGCTTTCTTT. Its protein product is CASSASPWNTEAFF.

This clonotype has only a few counts. The rearrangement uses TRBV29-1 and TRBJ2-7; 8 nucleotides line up with TRBD2. The germline V gene encodes CDR1 SQVTM and CDR2 ANQGSEA. This CDR3 has 13 amino acids. J gave up 3 bases and V 7 bases, and 8 bases lay outside the gene matches. The CDR3: CSASNGRGYEQYF. CDR3 DNA: TGCAGCGCATCTAACGGGAGGGGCTACGAGCAGTACTTC.

This clonotype has a handful of counts. The chain employs TRBV5-1 and TRBJ1-2; D ambiguous. This CDR3 spans 14 amino acids. Germline V gene sequence: CDR1 SGHRS, CDR2 YFSETQ. With 0 bases removed from V and 2 bases from J, the gap between germline ends came to 8 bases. CDR3 sequence reads: CASSLEDGNYGYTF. In DNA, the CDR3 is TGCGCCAGCAGCTTGGAGGACGGAAACTATGGCTACACCTTC.

The genes are TRBV9 and TRBJ2-7, with 12 bases matching TRBD2. CDR3 length: 18 amino acids. V lost 0 bases and J lost 5; bases outside the gene matches: 12. Germline V lookup: CDR1 SGDLS, CDR2 YYNGEE. The CDR3: CASSVALGVTSGGNEQYF. CDR3 coding DNA: TGTGCCAGCAGCGTAGCACTAGGGGTGACTAGCGGGGGAAACGAGCAGTACTTC.

This clonotype occurred a few times. The rearrangement uses TRBV7-9 and TRBJ2-3; no reliable D call. Trimming pared 5 bases from V and 11 bases from J, leaving 11 bases between. Germline CDR1 SEHNR, CDR2 FQNEAQ (reference sequence). The CDR3 contains 11 residues. CDR3 sequence reads: CASSHDYKQYF. The CDR3 DNA follows: TGTGCCAGCAGCCACGATTACAAGCAGTATTTT.

This clonotype has only a few counts. Sequence at one end of the junction differs from germline and may be a read error. Here the CDR3 DNA reads TGCGCCAGCAGCCAAGATGGCGATTACAATCAGCAGTTCTTC. This encodes CASSQDGDYNQQFF. The genes are TRBV4-3 and TRBJ2-1; D remains ambiguous. The CDR3 length is 14 residues. Germline lookup yields CDR1 LGHNA and CDR2 YSLEER.

This clonotype was seen more than once but under ten times. The V call is TRBV4-1, the J call TRBJ1-1; possible D gene TRBD1, 6 bases. The CDR3 is 15 amino acids. Per germline, CDR1 MGHRA and CDR2 YSYEKL. Trimming left V 0 bases short and J 5 bases short, with 13 bases between. CDR3: CASSQDLWGLTEAFF. CDR3 nucleotides: TGCGCCAGCAGCCAAGATCTCTGGGGGCTTACTGAAGCTTTCTTT.

This clonotype was seen many times. The chain is built from TRBV6-2 or TRBV6-3 and TRBJ1-5, with D tentatively TRBD1 (6 bases). This CDR3 is built from 18 residues. Between the trimmed V and J ends, which lost 0 bases and 7 bases, there was a span of 22 bases. Looked up from germline, CDR1 is MNHEY and CDR2 is SVGEGT. CDR3 nucleotide sequence: TGTGCCAGCAGTTACTCCCCCGTAGTCGGGGGGCAGGCCCAGCCCCAGCATTTT. This codes for CASSYSPVVGGQAQPQHF.

This clonotype was counted a few times. CDR3 in amino acids: CASSQDRNRVEQYF. The CDR3 bases are TGTGCCAGCAGCCAAGATCGGAACAGGGTCGAGCAGTACTTC. This chain links TRBV4-2 with TRBJ2-7; TRBD1 might be the D (6 bases). Trimming shortened V by 0 bases and J by 6 bases, and 12 bases separated the two germline ends. Germline-derived CDR1 and CDR2 are LGHNA and YNFKEQ. CDR3 length: 14 amino acids.

The chain has TRBV5-4 and TRBJ2-1; 9 bases line up with TRBD1. Germline V CDR1 and CDR2: SGHNT, YYREEE (reference sequence). The CDR3 runs to 15 residues. J gave up 5 bases and V 0 bases, and 3 bases lay outside the gene matches. The CDR3 DNA sequence: TGTGCCAGCAGCTTGGGGACAGGGGTCCACAATGAGCAGTTCTTC. This sequence encodes CASSLGTGVHNEQFF.

The gene calls are TRBV18 and TRBJ2-7, with 11 bases matching TRBD1. CDR3 length: 15 amino acids. The germline V gene encodes CDR1 KGHSH and CDR2 LQKENI. Trimming at V came to 2 bases and at J to 6 bases, leaving 6 bases not matched to a gene. This chain's CDR3 is CASSPGQGAKGEQYF. DNA for the CDR3: TGTGCCAGCTCACCAGGACAGGGGGCGAAAGGCGAGCAGTACTTC.

This clonotype came up a few times. V is TRBV5-1 and J is TRBJ1-6; D gene uncertain. The V end was cut by 0 bases, the J end by 6 bases, with 4 bases between. The germline V gene encodes CDR1 SGHRS and CDR2 YFSETQ. The CDR3 length is 13 residues. Written as DNA, the CDR3 is TGCGCCAGCAGCTTGGAACTTAATTCACCCCTCCACTTT. It encodes CASSLELNSPLHF.

This clonotype was seen at least ten times. The chain uses TRBV3-1 and TRBJ2-1; 8 positions agree with TRBD1. Germline CDR1 and CDR2: LGHDT and YNNKEL (reference sequence). V lost 4 bases and J lost 6; bases outside the gene matches: 5. The CDR3 spans 14 residues. CDR3 nucleotides: TGTGCCAGCAGCCTGGGGACAGGCCGCAATGAGCAGTTCTTC. It is translated as CASSLGTGRNEQFF.

The sample holds one count of this clonotype. Germline and junction disagree at one end, which may indicate a read error. This sequence joins TRBV27 and TRBJ1-2, with D possibly being TRBD1 (6 bases). The CDR3 runs to 14 residues. Germline loops: CDR1 MNHEY, CDR2 SMNVEV (reference sequence). In DNA form, the CDR3 reads TGTGCCACCCAACCGACAGGCCGAGACTATGGGTACACCTTC. This codes for CATQPTGRDYGYTF.

V usage is TRBV11-2 and J usage is TRBJ2-1; D might be TRBD2 (5 bases). The CDR3 runs 15 residues. Germline V CDR1 and CDR2: SGHAT, FQNNGV. Trimming stripped 5 bases from V and 0 bases from J, with 11 bases between. CDR3 sequence reads: CASSPDSSSYNEQFF. CDR3 in DNA: TGTGCCAGCAGCCCGGACTCGAGCTCCTACAATGAGCAGTTCTTC.

This clonotype was seen more than once but under ten times. The rearrangement joins TRBV6-1 to TRBJ1-6; D not resolved. The CDR3 contains 14 residues. V was trimmed by 8 bases and J by 8 bases, leaving 16 bases between them. Germline V CDR1 and CDR2: MNHNS, SASEGT. The CDR3: CASHRVLGDSPLHF. CDR3 coding DNA: TGTGCCAGCCATCGGGTTCTCGGGGATTCACCCCTCCACTTT.

V and J are TRBV7-9 and TRBJ1-4; D is unclear. With 11 bases removed from V and 0 bases from J, the gap between germline ends came to 10 bases. Per germline, CDR1 SEHNR and CDR2 FQNEAQ (reference sequence). The CDR3 sequence is 13 residues long. The CDR3 sequence is CAATPSTNEKLFF. CDR3 bases: TGTGCCGCCACCCCCTCAACTAATGAAAAACTGTTTTTT.

This clonotype appeared a few times. This chain links TRBV3-1 with TRBJ2-7; TRBD2 matches 13 bases. The J segment lost 5 bases and the V segment lost 4 bases, leaving 5 bases of the junction unmatched. This CDR3 region has 15 residues. CDR1 is LGHDT and CDR2 is YNNKEL in the germline V gene (reference sequence). CDR3 loop: CASSPGTSGKHEQYF. DNA for the CDR3: TGTGCCAGCAGCCCGGGGACTAGCGGGAAACACGAGCAGTACTTC.

The chain carries TRBV5-1 and TRBJ2-1, with D possibly matching TRBD2 (5 bases). Trimming removed 4 bases from V and 3 bases from J, with 5 bases in between. The germline V gene has CDR1 SGHRS and CDR2 YFSETQ. The CDR3 covers 12 residues. The CDR3 sequence is CASSRDYNEQFF. The CDR3 DNA sequence: TGCGCCAGCAGCCGGGACTACAATGAGCAGTTCTTC.

The sample holds many counts of this clonotype. This chain connects TRBV7-2 to TRBJ2-7; TRBD2 is a possible D gene (5 bases). From germline, CDR1 is SGHTA and CDR2 FQGNSA. CDR3 size: 14 residues. Trimming cost V 3 bases and J 0 bases, with 9 bases left between them. Here the CDR3 reads CASSFSGSSYEQYF. The CDR3 DNA reads TGTGCCAGCAGCTTTTCTGGGAGCTCCTACGAGCAGTACTTC.

This clonotype was seen repeatedly, ten times or more. The chain recombines TRBV20-1 with TRBJ2-1; 8 bases line up with TRBD1. Trimming took 5 bases from V and 4 from J; bases not matched to a gene: 10. Germline lookup yields CDR1 DFQATT and CDR2 SNEGSKA (reference sequence). The CDR3 loop spans 15 amino acids. The CDR3 DNA sequence: TGCAGTGCTCTCCCCGGACAGGGCTTTTACAATGAGCAGTTCTTC. Its protein is CSALPGQGFYNEQFF.

The chain has TRBV6-2 or TRBV6-3 and TRBJ1-1; no clear D. The CDR3 is 14 amino acids. Germline values: CDR1 MNHEY, CDR2 SVGEGT. Trimming pared 0 bases from V and 9 bases from J, leaving 14 bases between. CDR3 DNA: TGTGCCAGCAGTTACTCGCGCGGCAGCGGGAAAGCTTTCTTT. It is translated as CASSYSRGSGKAFF.

This chain uses TRBV4-2 with TRBJ1-1, with D unresolved. The V gene's germline CDR1 is LGHNA and CDR2 YNFKEQ. V dropped 1 base and J dropped 1 base, with 10 bases sitting between them. The CDR3 contains 15 residues. DNA for the CDR3: TGTGCCAGCAGCCAAGGGTCAGATTGGAACACTGAAGCTTTCTTT. Its translation is CASSQGSDWNTEAFF.

At least ten counts were recorded for this clonotype. The chain carries TRBV7-2 and TRBJ1-1; the D is unclear. V was pared by 3 bases and J by 8 bases, with 16 bases between. The CDR3 extends over 14 amino acids. Germline loops: CDR1 SGHTA, CDR2 FQGNSA. The CDR3 spells CASSFSGDREEAFF. Written as DNA, the CDR3 is TGTGCCAGCAGCTTCAGCGGAGATAGGGAAGAAGCTTTCTTT.

The CDR3 DNA follows: TGTGCCAGCAGCCCGCTGTCCCGGACAGGGACCCACAATGAGCAGTTCTTC. This codes for CASSPLSRTGTHNEQFF. This chain uses TRBV9 with TRBJ2-1; 8 nucleotides match TRBD1. CDR1 SGDLS and CDR2 YYNGEE come from the germline V gene. Losses at the gene ends were 4 bases for V and 5 bases for J; bases not matched to a gene: 14. CDR3 length equals 17 residues.

V and J are TRBV15 and TRBJ1-1; D not certain. CDR1 is LNHNV, CDR2 YYDKDF, per germline (reference sequence). The CDR3 contains 15 residues. The V gene lost 0 bases and the J gene lost 3 bases, with 11 bases spanning the gap. The CDR3 spells CATSRDRRFDTEAFF. In DNA form, the CDR3 reads TGTGCCACCAGCAGAGATAGGAGGTTCGACACTGAAGCTTTCTTT.

This clonotype has ten or more counts. The chain uses TRBV3-1 and TRBJ2-7; D gene uncertain. This CDR3 spans 15 amino acids. The V gene's germline CDR1 is LGHDT and CDR2 YNNKEL (reference sequence). The V gene lost 1 base and the J gene lost 5 bases, with 15 bases spanning the gap. CDR3 sequence reads: CASSQGGSTYDEQYF. CDR3 nucleotide sequence: TGTGCCAGCAGCCAAGGTGGCTCAACCTACGACGAGCAGTACTTC.

This clonotype occurred a few times. The rearrangement uses TRBV9 and TRBJ2-6, with TRBD1 identical over 7 bases. Germline loops: CDR1 SGDLS, CDR2 YYNGEE. The CDR3 consists of 18 residues. Trimming removed 4 bases from V and 0 bases from J; junction bases left unmatched: 10. The CDR3 loop reads CASSPSGTVHSGANVLTF. The CDR3 coding sequence is TGTGCCAGCAGCCCCTCCGGGACAGTTCACTCTGGGGCCAACGTCCTGACTTTC.

Ten or more counts support this clonotype. The CDR3 DNA follows: TGTGCCAGCAGTTCCCAAGGACTAGCCCAAGAGACCCAGTACTTC. Translating gives CASSSQGLAQETQYF. The chain has TRBV28 and TRBJ2-5; 8 nucleotides match TRBD2. V trimming: 4 bases; J trimming: 1 base; junction bases outside the gene matches: 5. The CDR3 extends over 15 amino acids. The germline CDR1 and CDR2 sequences are MDHEN and SYDVKM.

The chain is built from TRBV6-1 and TRBJ1-3; 8 bases line up with TRBD1. This CDR3 is built from 16 residues. Looked up from germline, CDR1 is MNHNS and CDR2 is SASEGT. The junction had 5 bases not matched to a gene; V was cut back by 4 bases and J by 0 bases. CDR3: CASSATGAFSGNTIYF. In DNA form, the CDR3 reads TGTGCCAGCAGTGCGACAGGGGCTTTCTCTGGAAACACCATATATTTT.